The 32 T cell receptor beta chains below come from one sample, sequenced in a study of metastatic and nonmetastatic thyroid tumors. TCRdb redid the clone calls on the PCR reads using MiXCR. The repertoire holds roughly 2,300 clones, with approximately 26% as singletons. Patients were all untreated before their thyroid surgery. Material: adjacent normal tissue. The receptors were gathered from a male donor with papillary thyroid cancer or a benign thyroid nodule (not recorded which). Some clones in this sample may be carry-over from other donors' samples.

This chain connects TRBV20-1 to TRBJ2-3; D is uncertain. This CDR3 comprises 13 residues. Trimming cost V 3 bases and J 8 bases, with 15 bases left between them. Looked up from germline, CDR1 is DFQATT and CDR2 is SNEGSKA (reference sequence). The CDR3 nucleotides are TGCAGTGCTAGTTGGGCGGCTACGGGTACGCAGTATTTT. Translated: CSASWAATGTQYF.

This clone was seen only once. The V call is TRBV7-2, the J call TRBJ1-1; D is unclear. Germline CDR1 and CDR2: SGHTA and FQGNSA. Trimming took off 1 base at V and 4 bases at J, with 13 bases between the two ends. CDR3 length: 15 amino acids. The CDR3 sequence: CASSLVKRFRTEAFF. CDR3 in DNA: TGTGCCAGCAGCTTAGTCAAGAGGTTTCGCACTGAAGCTTTCTTT.

The chain has TRBV20-1 and TRBJ2-2; 10 nucleotides match TRBD2. Germline assignment: CDR1 DFQATT and CDR2 SNEGSKA (reference sequence). The CDR3 is 14 residues long. Losses at the gene ends were 8 bases for V and 4 bases for J; bases not matched to a gene: 7. The CDR3 sequence is CSSPGLAITGELFF. In nucleotides, the CDR3 is TGCAGTTCTCCGGGACTAGCGATCACCGGGGAGCTGTTTTTT.

This clone was detected many times. With a much larger clone just one base away, this may be a read error. The same CDR3 can be traced to other DNA sequences in this sample. CDR3 protein: CSAGPRAPGTDTQYF. Written as DNA, the CDR3 is TGCAGTGCTGGACCTAGGGCCCCGGGCACAGATACGCAGTACTTT. The genes are TRBV20-1 and TRBJ2-3; D is undetermined. Germline-derived CDR1 and CDR2 are DFQATT and SNEGSKA (reference sequence). The CDR3 spans 15 residues.

This clone was detected many times. A much larger clone lies one base from this, so it may be a read error. The chain is built from TRBV24-1 and TRBJ2-1; D is unclear. The J call may be wrong; the DNA end is better matched by TRBJ2-7. The germline gives CDR1 KGHDR, CDR2 SFDVKD. CDR3 length equals 11 residues. CDR3 in amino acids: CATRPDDEQYF. CDR3 sequence (DNA): TGTGCCACCAGACCAGACGATGAGCAGTACTTC.

V is TRBV27 and J is TRBJ1-6; D call uncertain. The length of the CDR3 is 15 residues. V gave up 5 bases and J gave up 3 bases, with 11 bases separating them. Germline CDR1 MNHEY, CDR2 SMNVEV (reference sequence). The CDR3 nucleotides are TGTGCCAGCAGTCGAGAACAGCGCTATAATTCACCCCTCCACTTT. The encoded protein is CASSREQRYNSPLHF.

This clone qualifies as medium-sized (0.01 to 0.1%). V usage is TRBV27 and J usage is TRBJ1-4, with D unclear. Deletions cut 6 bases from V and 7 bases from J, with 15 bases between. Per germline, CDR1 MNHEY and CDR2 SMNVEV (reference sequence). The CDR3 is 14 amino acids. This chain's CDR3 is CASSFSRLGEKLFF. The CDR3 nucleotides are TGTGCCAGCAGCTTCTCCCGGCTAGGTGAAAAACTGTTTTTT.

Sample share makes this clone large. V usage is TRBV20-1 and J usage is TRBJ1-5; D may be TRBD1 (5 bases). The CDR3 has 13 amino acids. Between the trimmed V and J ends, which lost 3 bases and 3 bases, there was a span of 9 bases. From germline, CDR1 is DFQATT and CDR2 SNEGSKA (reference sequence). CDR3 in DNA: TGCAGTGCTAGTTGGGGGGTCAATCAGCCCCAGCATTTT. Its translation: CSASWGVNQPQHF.

In this sample, this clone turned up many times. This sequence joins TRBV3-2 and TRBJ1-5. TRBV3-2 is a listed pseudogene. CDR3 length: 14 amino acids. The CDR3 bases are TGTGCCAGCAGCCAAGATGTATCGGGTCAGCCCCAGCATTTT. Its protein product is CASSQDVSGQPQHF.

There are a few counts of this clone. The chain joins TRBV6-1 to TRBJ2-1; maybe TRBD1 (6 bases). The germline V gene has CDR1 MNHNS and CDR2 SASEGT. The CDR3 is made up of 14 amino acids. V gave up 6 bases and J gave up 8 bases, with 17 bases separating them. The CDR3 region has the DNA TGTGCCAGCAGCCCCTCACAGGACAGTTATGAGCAGTTCTTC. Protein product: CASSPSQDSYEQFF.

This clone was seen ten or more times. This chain connects TRBV12-3 or TRBV12-4 to TRBJ2-1, with D perhaps matching TRBD2 (6 bases). Trimming cost V 3 bases and J 8 bases, with 11 bases left between them. The CDR3 has 13 amino acids. The CDR3 coding sequence is TGTGCCAGCAGTTTCTCGGGGGAAGATGAGCAGTTCTTC. It encodes CASSFSGEDEQFF.

With respect to this clone: The junction differs from germline at one of its ends, possibly a read error. The chain uses TRBV6-1 and TRBJ2-5; 15 bases match TRBD2. This CDR3 comprises 15 residues. Germline V gene data show CDR1 as MNHNS and CDR2 as SASEGT. CDR3 DNA: TGTGCCAGCAGTGGGACTAGCGGGGGGGCAGAGGCCCAGTACTTC. Its protein is CASSGTSGGAEAQYF.

This clone is judged large (0.1 to 1%). The rearrangement links TRBV28 to TRBJ1-5, with D uncertain. The length of the CDR3 is 14 residues. V lost 3 bases and J lost 5, with 11 bases in between. Germline assignment: CDR1 MDHEN and CDR2 SYDVKM. CDR3 DNA sequence: TGTGCCAGCAGTTTGGTGAGGTTCGATCAGCCCCAGCATTTT. Residues: CASSLVRFDQPQHF. Full variable domain (remainder filled in from reference TRBV28 and TRBJ1-5): DVKVTQSSRYLVKRTGEKVFLECVQDMDHENMFWYRQDPGLGLRLIYFSYDVKMKEKGDIPEGYSVSREKKERFSLILESASTNQTSMYLCASSLVRFDQPQHFGDGTRLSIL.

For this clone: The germline gene is not matched at one end of the junction; a read error may be the cause. The chain couples TRBV6-4 to TRBJ2-1; TRBD2 might be the D (6 bases). This CDR3 spans 16 amino acids. Germline CDR1 MRHNA, CDR2 SNTAGT. CDR3 nucleotide sequence: TGTGCCAGCCGGTGGCTCGGACTCGCGGGGAGCAATGAGCATTTCTTC. Translation gives CASRWLGLAGSNEHFF.

This clone is judged medium-sized. This chain connects TRBV5-8 to TRBJ2-4; D may be TRBD2 (7 bases). Germline CDR1 is SGHTS and CDR2 is YDEGEE. CDR3 length: 14 amino acids. V was trimmed by 3 bases and J by 9 bases, leaving 16 bases between them. The CDR3 coding sequence is TGTGCCAGCAGCTGGGCCGGGGGCGGGAGCATTCAGTACTTC. Translating gives CASSWAGGGSIQYF.

Judged by abundance, this clone is medium-sized (0.01 to 0.1%). J is TRBJ2-1 and V is TRBV4-3; TRBD2 agrees at 10 bases. J gave up 4 bases and V 5 bases, and 11 bases lay outside the gene matches. The CDR3 covers 17 residues. Germline V gene lookup returns CDR1 LGHNA and CDR2 YSLEER. In DNA form, the CDR3 reads TGCGCCAGCAGCACCCAACTAGCGGGATCTACATACAATGAGCAGTTCTTC. Translated: CASSTQLAGSTYNEQFF.

The rearrangement links TRBV6-1 to TRBJ1-5; TRBD1 agrees at 8 bases. The CDR3 is 15 amino acids. V lost 7 bases and J lost 2; bases outside the gene matches: 7. Germline V gives CDR1 MNHNS, CDR2 SASEGT. The CDR3 sequence: CASNGGQEGNQPQHF. CDR3 DNA: TGTGCCAGCAATGGGGGACAGGAGGGCAATCAGCCCCAGCATTTT.

The rearrangement links TRBV2 to TRBJ2-2; the D is unclear. The length of the CDR3 is 14 residues. The V gene's germline CDR1 is SNHLY and CDR2 FYNNEI. Trimming left V 8 bases short and J 7 bases short, with 17 bases between. The CDR3 DNA is TGTGCCAGCGACGGGCCTAGGAGCGTCGGGGAGCTGTTTTTT. This encodes CASDGPRSVGELFF.

The chain couples TRBV20-1 to TRBJ1-2; D unresolved. This CDR3 is 12 amino acids long. Germline CDR1 reads DFQATT; CDR2 reads SNEGSKA (reference sequence). The V end lost 3 bases, the J end lost 3 bases, and 8 bases lay between the germline ends. CDR3 region: CSASRPDYGYTF. The CDR3 nucleotides read TGCAGTGCTAGTCGCCCGGACTATGGCTACACCTTC.

By sample share, this clone is medium-sized (0.01 to 0.1%). J is TRBJ2-1 and V is TRBV20-1; D is uncertain. The CDR3 sequence is 11 residues long. V dropped 7 bases and J dropped 7 bases, with 11 bases sitting between them. Germline V gene lookup returns CDR1 DFQATT and CDR2 SNEGSKA (reference sequence). The CDR3 DNA sequence: TGCAGTGGGACGCGTCGGAATGAGCAGTTCTTC. This encodes CSGTRRNEQFF.

This chain connects TRBV20-1 to TRBJ1-1; D is uncertain. Per germline, CDR1 DFQATT and CDR2 SNEGSKA (reference sequence). The CDR3 loop spans 10 amino acids. With 5 bases removed from V and 11 bases from J, the gap between germline ends came to 12 bases. CDR3 in DNA: TGCAGTGCTGACGGTCCGGAGGCTTTCTTT. Translated, it gives CSADGPEAFF.

This chain connects TRBV6-4 to TRBJ1-5; D unresolved. The CDR3 has 13 amino acids. Trimming cost V 8 bases and J 0 bases, with 8 bases left between them. Germline V CDR1 and CDR2: MRHNA, SNTAGT. As DNA, the CDR3 is TGTGCCAGCCGTCGGAATAGCAATCAGCCCCAGCATTTT. Translation gives CASRRNSNQPQHF.

The V call is TRBV5-1, the J call TRBJ1-2, with a possible D match to TRBD1 (6 bases). CDR3 size: 17 residues. V was shortened by 0 bases and J by 7 bases, with 22 bases between the two germline ends. CDR1 and CDR2 from the germline V gene are SGHRS and YFSETQ. CDR3 amino acids: CASSLAGGGADFGGYTF. The CDR3 DNA sequence: TGCGCCAGCAGCTTGGCCGGGGGCGGAGCCGACTTCGGTGGCTACACCTTC.

Relative to its sample, this clone is medium-sized. This chain uses TRBV18 with TRBJ2-1; 7 bases align to TRBD1. With V trimmed by 4 bases and J by 6 bases, 6 bases remained unmatched. Germline lookup yields CDR1 KGHSH and CDR2 LQKENI. The CDR3 is 14 amino acids. The CDR3 DNA follows: TGTGCCAGCTCACACGAGGACAGGCCCAATGAGCAGTTCTTC. Translating it yields CASSHEDRPNEQFF.

This clone was observed a few times. This chain uses TRBV6-1 with TRBJ2-1, with 8 bases lining up with TRBD2. Germline CDR1 is MNHNS and CDR2 is SASEGT. The CDR3 length is 16 residues. J was trimmed by 2 bases and V by 1 base; bases with no gene match: 4. The CDR3 spells CASSEVAGPTYNEQFF. The CDR3 DNA reads as TGTGCCAGCAGTGAAGTAGCGGGGCCCACCTACAATGAGCAGTTCTTC.

This clone was observed a few times. The chain links TRBV10-3 to TRBJ1-6; D remains ambiguous. V was cut by 10 bases and J by 7 bases, with 14 bases left in between. The CDR3 runs to 13 residues. Germline V gene data show CDR1 as ENHRY and CDR2 as SYGVKD. CDR3 region: CATVVGQNSPLHF. The CDR3 coding sequence is TGTGCCACTGTGGTTGGGCAGAATTCACCCCTCCACTTT.

This sequence joins TRBV27 and TRBJ2-7, with 9 bases that match TRBD1. V was pared by 5 bases and J by 0 bases, with 8 bases of the junction left unmatched. CDR3 length equals 16 residues. Germline-derived CDR1 and CDR2 are MNHEY and SMNVEV (reference sequence). Here the CDR3 reads CASSIYRGLISYEQYF. In DNA, the CDR3 is TGTGCCAGCAGTATTTACAGGGGGCTTATCTCCTACGAGCAGTACTTC.

The J gene is TRBJ1-2, the V gene TRBV20-1, with D maybe TRBD1 (5 bases). In germline, CDR1 is DFQATT, CDR2 SNEGSKA (reference sequence). V lost 6 bases and J lost 8, with 16 bases in between. This CDR3 contains 12 residues. The CDR3 DNA follows: TGCAGTGCATTGGGGGGACCCGGGGGCTACACCTTC. It codes for CSALGGPGGYTF.

This clone turned up a few times. J is TRBJ1-1 and V is TRBV6-1, with D possibly being TRBD1 (5 bases). Germline V gene lookup returns CDR1 MNHNS and CDR2 SASEGT. The CDR3 spans 15 residues. V shed 6 bases and J shed 3 bases, with 17 bases lying between them. The CDR3: CASRNGGGLDTEAFF. Here the CDR3 DNA reads TGTGCCAGCAGAAACGGGGGGGGATTGGACACTGAAGCTTTCTTT.

This clone is large (0.1 to 1%) within its sample. This chain joins TRBV4-3 and TRBJ2-7, with D maybe TRBD1 (5 bases). Looked up from germline, CDR1 is LGHNA and CDR2 is YSLEER. V was shortened by 1 base and J by 3 bases, with 7 bases between the two germline ends. The CDR3 extends over 13 amino acids. The CDR3 DNA sequence: TGCGCCAGCAGCCAAGTAAGGGGCTACGAGCAGTACTTC. Protein product: CASSQVRGYEQYF.

The table lists this clone with a few counts. The genes are TRBV6-6 and TRBJ1-5; a weak D match, TRBD1 (5 bases). Trimming pared 2 bases from V and 2 bases from J, leaving 10 bases between. Per the germline V gene, CDR1 is MNHNY and CDR2 is SVGAGI (reference sequence). The CDR3 spans 15 residues. The CDR3 region is CASSYGGSGNQPQHF. The CDR3 DNA reads as TGTGCCAGCAGTTACGGGGGATCGGGCAATCAGCCCCAGCATTTT.

This clone is large within its sample. V is TRBV6-2 or TRBV6-3 and J is TRBJ1-3; no reliable D call. In germline, CDR1 is MNHEY, CDR2 SVGEGT. Between the trimmed V and J ends, which lost 7 bases and 8 bases, there was a span of 15 bases. This CDR3 region has 13 residues. The CDR3: CASTSEGSDTIYF. CDR3 in DNA: TGTGCCAGCACCTCCGAGGGATCAGACACCATATATTTT.